This entry lists 19 T cell receptor beta chains sequenced from one sample in a study of blood T cells in healthy people across ages. The use of a sample-barcoded 5' primer and a J-beta primer mix characterized a second PCR of roughly 6 to 11 cycles. MiXCR was run by TCRdb on the 5' RACE reads, yielding one entry per CDR3 protein. The top ten clones hold 3% to 4.5% of a sample with hundreds of thousands of distinct CDR3 sequences, roughly 21% of them seen once. Sequencing was performed on blood. Receptors originate from a man in his 70s in good health.

Many counts were recorded for this clonotype. This chain connects TRBV6-5 to TRBJ2-5; tentative D call: TRBD2 (5 bases). This CDR3 contains 13 residues. Germline V gene data show CDR1 as MNHEY and CDR2 as SVGAGI. Trimming shortened V by 6 bases and J by 1 base, and 9 bases separated the two germline ends. CDR3 sequence: CASREAGQETQYF. CDR3 DNA: TGTGCCAGCAGGGAGGCAGGCCAAGAGACCCAGTACTTC.

This chain connects TRBV23-1 to TRBJ2-5, with TRBD1 matching over 7 bases. The end of the DNA fits TRBJ2-7 better, so the J call may be wrong. TRBV23-1 is filed as an ORF, its function uncertain. CDR3 length: 12 residues. CDR3 sequence: CAIISGGYEQYF. CDR3 bases: TGCGCAATCATCTCAGGGGGCTACGAGCAGTACTTC.

A word on this clonotype: This is likely a read error, given that the CDR3 carries no conserved phenylalanine or tryptophan at its end. V usage is TRBV3-1 and J usage is TRBJ1-1, with D unclear. Germline values: CDR1 LGHDT, CDR2 YNNKEL (reference sequence). The CDR3 has 13 residues. The V end lost 1 base, the J end lost 8 bases, and 11 bases lay between the germline ends. The CDR3 nucleotides read TGTGCCAGCAGCCAAGTGCAAGGGTTAGAAGCTTTCCTT. As protein: CASSQVQGLEAFL.

At least ten counts were recorded for this clonotype. V gene TRBV5-1 combines with J gene TRBJ2-4; perhaps TRBD1 as D (5 bases). The CDR3 extends over 15 amino acids. Germline CDR1 and CDR2: SGHRS and YFSETQ. Deletions cut 0 bases from V and 8 bases from J, with 15 bases between. The CDR3: CASSLGVGRGDIQYF. In nucleotides, the CDR3 is TGCGCCAGCAGCTTGGGGGTCGGTAGGGGTGACATTCAGTACTTC. Complete variable domain (other parts from reference TRBV5-1 and TRBJ2-4): KAGVTQTPRYLIKTRGQQVTLSCSPISGHRSVSWYQQTPGQGLQFLFEYFSETQRNKGNFPGRFSGRQFSNSRSEMNVSTLELGDSALYLCASSLGVGRGDIQYFGAGTRLSVL.

This clonotype was seen a handful of times. V usage is TRBV7-2 and J usage is TRBJ2-5; 9 nucleotides align to TRBD2. CDR1 is SGHTA, CDR2 FQGNSA, per germline. The CDR3 has 17 residues. The V gene end was trimmed by 1 base and the J gene end by 2 bases; junction bases not matched to a gene: 8. CDR3 in DNA: TGTGCCAGCAGCTTAGGGGGTAGCGGGAGATGGCAAGAGACCCAGTACTTC. Translation: CASSLGGSGRWQETQYF.

This chain's CDR3 is CASSLSADTDTQYF. For the CDR3, the DNA is TGTGCCAGCAGTTTATCTGCGGACACAGATACGCAGTATTTT. The V call is TRBV27, the J call TRBJ2-3; no clear D. The CDR3 covers 14 residues. Between the trimmed V and J ends, which lost 0 bases and 2 bases, there was a span of 6 bases. Germline V CDR1 and CDR2: MNHEY, SMNVEV (reference sequence).

In its sample, this clonotype was seen a few times. The chain combines TRBV20-1 with TRBJ2-5; 7 nucleotides align to TRBD1. V gave up 0 bases and J gave up 7 bases; unmatched junction bases: 5. This CDR3 is built from 13 residues. Germline CDR1 and CDR2: DFQATT and SNEGSKA (reference sequence). The CDR3 protein is CSARDRDRGTQYF. The CDR3, as DNA: TGCAGTGCTAGAGATAGGGACAGAGGGACCCAGTACTTC.

There are many counts of this clonotype. This chain joins TRBV7-9 and TRBJ2-1, with 8 nucleotides matching TRBD2. This CDR3 is built from 16 residues. Germline V lookup: CDR1 SEHNR, CDR2 FQNEAQ (reference sequence). Unmatched junction bases numbered 4, after V lost 1 base and J lost 2 bases. CDR3 loop: CASSLEGTRTYNEQFF. As DNA, the CDR3 is TGTGCCAGCAGCTTAGAAGGGACTAGGACCTACAATGAGCAGTTCTTC.

This clonotype was seen a handful of times. V and J are TRBV6-2 or TRBV6-3 and TRBJ2-3, with D possibly being TRBD1 (5 bases). Germline CDR1 reads MNHEY; CDR2 reads SVGEGT. This CDR3 comprises 16 residues. V was shortened by 2 bases and J by 2 bases, with 14 bases between the two germline ends. This CDR3 reads CASSYRSRTPTDTQYF. The CDR3 DNA reads as TGTGCCAGCAGTTACCGTTCGAGGACACCCACAGATACGCAGTATTTT.

The chain employs TRBV2 and TRBJ2-3; TRBD2 aligns across 7 bases. V shed 10 bases and J 0 bases; nucleotides not matched to a gene: 7. The CDR3 length is 14 residues. Germline CDR1 and CDR2: SNHLY and FYNNEI. The CDR3: CATPLAPSTDTQYF. The DNA for the CDR3 is TGTGCCACTCCACTAGCGCCGAGCACAGATACGCAGTATTTT. Full variable domain (remainder filled in from reference TRBV2 and TRBJ2-3): EPEVTQTPSHQVTQMGQEVILRCVPISNHLYFYWYRQILGQKVEFLVSFYNNEISEKSEIFDDQFSVERPDGSNFTLKIRSTKLEDSAMYFCATPLAPSTDTQYFGPGTRLTVL.

The gene calls are TRBV2 and TRBJ2-2, with D possibly matching TRBD1 (6 bases). This CDR3 comprises 13 residues. Trimming pared 3 bases from V and 7 bases from J, leaving 9 bases between. Looked up from germline, CDR1 is SNHLY and CDR2 is FYNNEI. CDR3: CASSDRQVGELFF. CDR3 nucleotides: TGTGCCAGCAGTGACCGACAGGTCGGGGAGCTGTTTTTT. Using reference TRBV2 and TRBJ2-2 for the parts outside the CDR3, the full variable domain is EPEVTQTPSHQVTQMGQEVILRCVPISNHLYFYWYRQILGQKVEFLVSFYNNEISEKSEIFDDQFSVERPDGSNFTLKIRSTKLEDSAMYFCASSDRQVGELFFGEGSRLTVL.

This clonotype was seen a handful of times. The genes are TRBV28 and TRBJ2-5; 8 bases fit TRBD2. V lost 6 bases and J lost 4; bases outside the gene matches: 10. The CDR3 contains 15 residues. The germline V gene encodes CDR1 MDHEN and CDR2 SYDVKM. CDR3 sequence: CASSTTSGGGETQYF. For the CDR3, the DNA is TGTGCCAGCAGCACCACTAGCGGTGGGGGAGAGACCCAGTACTTC.

The chain links TRBV7-2 to TRBJ2-2; D remains unclear. Germline V lookup: CDR1 SGHTA, CDR2 FQGNSA. This CDR3 has 14 amino acids. V lost 4 bases, J lost 0 bases, and 6 bases lay in between. The CDR3 loop reads CASSSTPNTGELFF. Here the CDR3 DNA reads TGTGCCAGCAGCTCCACCCCGAACACCGGGGAGCTGTTTTTT. The full variable domain, with the rest looked up from reference TRBV7-2 and TRBJ2-2, is GAGVSQSPSNKVTEKGKDVELRCDPISGHTALYWYRQSLGQGLEFLIYFQGNSAPDKSGLPSDRFSAERTGGSVSTLTIQRTQQEDSAVYLCASSSTPNTGELFFGEGSRLTVL.

This clonotype was seen more than once but under ten times. The chain couples TRBV7-2 to TRBJ2-1; 8 bases agree with TRBD2. The germline V gene has CDR1 SGHTA and CDR2 FQGNSA. V shed 0 bases, J shed 4 bases, and the junction held 5 bases outside the gene matches. CDR3 length: 16 residues. The DNA for the CDR3 is TGTGCCAGCAGCTTAGCGGGTAGCGGGATATACAATGAGCAGTTCTTC. Its translation is CASSLAGSGIYNEQFF.

On this clonotype itself: A single base separates this from a much larger clone, so it may be a read error. The genes are TRBV28 and TRBJ2-6; D is unresolved. CDR3 length equals 11 residues. The V gene's germline CDR1 is MDHEN and CDR2 SYDVKM. V lost 7 bases to trimming and J lost 12 bases, with 10 bases between them. The CDR3 loop is CASTTDPVLTF. The CDR3 nucleotides read TGTGCCAGCACCACCGACCCCGTCCTGACTTTC.

This clonotype was found a few times. This rearrangement joins TRBV20-1 to TRBJ2-5; 9 nucleotides agree with TRBD2. The CDR3 spans 14 residues. Germline V gives CDR1 DFQATT, CDR2 SNEGSKA (reference sequence). With V trimmed by 6 bases and J by 2 bases, 7 bases remained unmatched. The CDR3 spells CSAYSGRWQETQYF. The CDR3 DNA is TGCAGTGCCTATAGCGGGAGATGGCAAGAGACCCAGTACTTC.

This clonotype was recorded many times. The V call is TRBV3-1, the J call TRBJ2-7; D perhaps matches TRBD2 (5 bases). The CDR3 has 12 residues. The V gene's germline CDR1 is LGHDT and CDR2 YNNKEL (reference sequence). The V end was cut by 4 bases, the J end by 6 bases, with 10 bases between. As DNA, the CDR3 is TGTGCCAGCAGCCGGGGAGATGGCGAGCAGTACTTC. This encodes CASSRGDGEQYF.

This clonotype came up a few times. V is TRBV6-2 or TRBV6-3 and J is TRBJ2-1; D perhaps matches TRBD2 (5 bases). The J call may be mistaken, given a closer DNA end match to TRBJ2-5. The CDR3 is 13 residues long. CDR1 and CDR2 (germline): MNHEY, SVGEGT. The CDR3 sequence: CASRSLTGRTQYF. The CDR3 nucleotides read TGTGCCAGCAGATCTTTGACGGGGAGGACCCAGTACTTC.

V is TRBV5-1 and J is TRBJ2-1, with TRBD2 identical over 9 bases. The length of the CDR3 is 15 residues. After removal of 6 bases from V and 9 bases from J, the junction contained 13 bases not matched to a gene. Germline assignment: CDR1 SGHRS and CDR2 YFSETQ. CDR3: CASKSESGRLFEQFF. The CDR3 region has the DNA TGCGCCAGCAAAAGCGAGAGCGGGAGGTTGTTTGAGCAGTTCTTC. The full variable domain, completed using reference TRBV5-1 and TRBJ2-1, is KAGVTQTPRYLIKTRGQQVTLSCSPISGHRSVSWYQQTPGQGLQFLFEYFSETQRNKGNFPGRFSGRQFSNSRSEMNVSTLELGDSALYLCASKSESGRLFEQFFGPGTRLTVL.